This T cell receptor (beta chain) was sequenced during a study of blood T cell repertoires in COVID-19. The CDR3 length is 12 residues. Trimming shortened V by 6 bases and J by 8 bases, and 13 bases separated the two germline ends. From germline, CDR1 is MNHEY and CDR2 SVGAGI. Original processing notes: Amplification of reference gene primers was used by the study to estimate nucleated cell counts. Libraries were prepared by immunoSEQ multiplex PCR; TCRdb keeps only in-frame clonotypes and omits some of them. That table supplies the V and J calls and clone size; D and trimming were determined from the DNA. Found here are 150,000 to 180,000 clones, about 80% of them singletons; the top ten hold 25% to 35%.

V is TRBV6-5 and J is TRBJ1-2, with D possibly matching TRBD1 (6 bases). Sequencing was carried out using peripheral blood. The sequence was collected from a woman aged 55-69 years with acute or convalescent COVID-19. The CDR3 nucleotides read TGTGCCAGCAGGGCGAGGGGGGGAGGCTACACCTTC. Residues: CASRARGGGYTF.